This section outlines one T cell receptor beta chain sequence together with its context. Clones were read by immunoSEQ multiplex PCR, and TCRdb kept only the in-frame ones, dropping some. In the table there are approximately 2,200,000 clones, about 92% of which are singletons. The naive CD8 subset, CD45RO-negative cells positively selected for CCR7, excluded terminally differentiated effector memory CD45RA+ cells. This CDR3 has 12 residues. V lost 3 bases to trimming and J lost 6 bases, with 5 bases between them. Germline values: CDR1 SNHLY, CDR2 FYNNEI. This specimen belongs to a study of shared clonotypes between healthy human individuals.

Material: naive CD8+ T cells from PBMCs. The clonotype comes from a man aged 18 to 30 in good health. Some clones in this sample may be carry-over from other donors' samples. This chain connects TRBV2 to TRBJ2-2; D is undetermined. Here the CDR3 reads CASSDVPGELFF. The CDR3 DNA reads as TGTGCCAGCAGTGATGTGCCCGGGGAGCTGTTTTTT. Based on the CDR3 plus reference TRBV2 and TRBJ2-2, the full variable domain is EPEVTQTPSHQVTQMGQEVILRCVPISNHLYFYWYRQILGQKVEFLVSFYNNEISEKSEIFDDQFSVERPDGSNFTLKIRSTKLEDSAMYFCASSDVPGELFFGEGSRLTVL.